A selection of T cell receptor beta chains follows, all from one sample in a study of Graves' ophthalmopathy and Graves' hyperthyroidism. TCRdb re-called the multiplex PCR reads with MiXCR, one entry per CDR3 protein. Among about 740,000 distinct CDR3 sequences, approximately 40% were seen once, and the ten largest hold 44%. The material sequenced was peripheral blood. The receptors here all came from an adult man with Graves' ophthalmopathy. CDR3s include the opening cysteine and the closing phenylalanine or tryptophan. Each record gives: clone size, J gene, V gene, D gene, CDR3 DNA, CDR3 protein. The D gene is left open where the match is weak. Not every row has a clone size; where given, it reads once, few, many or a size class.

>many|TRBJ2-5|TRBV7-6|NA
TGTGCCAGCAGCGTAGGCATCAAGCGGGTCCAAGAGACCCAGTACTTC
CASSVGIKRVQETQYF
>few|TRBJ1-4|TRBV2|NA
TGTGCCAACAAGGACGGAACTAATGAAAAACTGTTTTTT
CANKDGTNEKLFF
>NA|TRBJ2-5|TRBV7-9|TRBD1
TGTGCCAGCAGTCCGGACAGGGGACTACAAGAGACCCAGTACTTC
CASSPDRGLQETQYF
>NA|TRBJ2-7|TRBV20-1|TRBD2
TGCAGTGCTAGATCCGCTAGCGGGGGCGACTACGAGCAGTACTTC
CSARSASGGDYEQYF
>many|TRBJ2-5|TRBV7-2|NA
TGTGCCAGCAGCTTAGCGGGACTGGGCCAAGAGACCCAGTACTTC
CASSLAGLGQETQYF
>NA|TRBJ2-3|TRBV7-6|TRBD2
TGTGCCAGCAGCTTAGTAGCTAGCGGGACCCACACAGATACGCAGTATTTT
CASSLVASGTHTDTQYF
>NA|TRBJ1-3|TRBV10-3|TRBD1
TGTGCCATCAGTGACGGACAGGGGATGAAGAACACCATATATTTT
CAISDGQGMKNTIYF
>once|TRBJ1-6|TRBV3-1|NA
TGTGCCAGCAGCCAAGATCCCTGGGGTCAAGATAATTCACCCCTCCACTTT
CASSQDPWGQDNSPLHF
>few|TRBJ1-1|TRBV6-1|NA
TGTGCCAGCAGTGAAACAGGAGCTTTCTTT
CASSETGAFF
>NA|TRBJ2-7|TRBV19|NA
TGTGCCAGTAGTAGAGACAGGACACCCCACGAGCAGTACTTC
CASSRDRTPHEQYF
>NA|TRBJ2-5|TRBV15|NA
TGTGCCACCAGCAGAGATGGGGATAGCGAGACCCAGTACTTC
CATSRDGDSETQYF
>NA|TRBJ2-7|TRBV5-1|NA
TGCGCCAGCAGCTTGGCCATTGCCTCCTACGAGCAGTACTTC
CASSLAIASYEQYF
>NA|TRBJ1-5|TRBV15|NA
TGTGCCGCCAGCAGCTTGGTAGGGGGAGGGGGTCAGCCCCAGCATTTT
CAASSLVGGGGQPQHF
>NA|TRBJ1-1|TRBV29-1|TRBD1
TGCAGCAGTTTAGCGGGACAGTTGAACACTGAAGCTTTCTTT
CSSLAGQLNTEAFF
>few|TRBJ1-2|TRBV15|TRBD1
TGTGCCACCGGCGGGACAGCCTATGGCTACACCTTC
CATGGTAYGYTF
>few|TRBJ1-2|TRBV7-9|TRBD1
TGTGCCAGCAGCTCAGAACAGGGGGCGCATGGCTACACCTTC
CASSSEQGAHGYTF
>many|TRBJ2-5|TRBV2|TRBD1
TGTGCCAGCAACCCACAGGGGGTGGAGACCCAGTACTTC
CASNPQGVETQYF
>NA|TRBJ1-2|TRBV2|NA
TGTGCCAGCAGCCTAATAAACAGGGACGGCTACACCTTC
CASSLINRDGYTF
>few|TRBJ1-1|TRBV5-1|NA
TGCGCCAGCAGCTTGACAGGGAGCTCTGAAGCTTTCTTT
CASSLTGSSEAFF
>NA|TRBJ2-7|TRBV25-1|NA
TGTGCCAGCAGTTACCTAGGTGCTGAGCAGTACTTC
CASSYLGAEQYF
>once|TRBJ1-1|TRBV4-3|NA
TGCGCCAGCAGCCAAGATGGACTGAGGGGGTTGGGCACTGAAGCTCTCTTT
CASSQDGLRGLGTEALF
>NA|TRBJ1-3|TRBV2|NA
TGTGCCAGTATGACAGCCCTCTGGAGCTCTGGAAACACCATATATTTT
CASMTALWSSGNTIYF
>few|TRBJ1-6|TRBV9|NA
TGTGCCAGCAGCAAAGGTTGGGATAATTCACCCCTCCACTTT
CASSKGWDNSPLHF
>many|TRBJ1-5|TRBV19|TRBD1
TGTGCCAGTATGAGCCGGGACAGAGCAAATCGGCCCCAGCATTTT
CASMSRDRANRPQHF
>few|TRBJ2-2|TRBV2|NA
TGTGCCAGCAGTTTGGGGACATCCAACACCGGGGAGCTGTTTTTT
CASSLGTSNTGELFF
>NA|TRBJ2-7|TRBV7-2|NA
TGTGCCAGCAGCTTATCAGATGGGAGCTTGGGGGAGCAGTACTTC
CASSLSDGSLGEQYF
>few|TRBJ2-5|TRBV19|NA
TGTGCCAGTAGCGAGGAGGGGACCCAGTACTTC
CASSEEGTQYF
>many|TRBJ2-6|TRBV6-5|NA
TGTGCCAGCAGTTACTCGCGAGACTCTGGGGCCAACGTCCTGACTTTC
CASSYSRDSGANVLTF
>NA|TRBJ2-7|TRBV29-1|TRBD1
TGCAGCGTTGTACCTGGACAGGGGGCCTACGAGCAGTACTTC
CSVVPGQGAYEQYF
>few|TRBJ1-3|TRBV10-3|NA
TGTGCCAGCAGTTATCAGGGCCTTCATGGAAACACCATATATTTT
CASSYQGLHGNTIYF
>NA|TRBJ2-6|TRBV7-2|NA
TGTGCCAGCAGCTTAAGGCGCAACTCTGGGGCCAACGTCCTGACTTTC
CASSLRRNSGANVLTF
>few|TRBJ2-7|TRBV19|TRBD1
TGTGCCAGTAGTTCGGACAGGGTAACCTACGAGCAGTACTTC
CASSSDRVTYEQYF
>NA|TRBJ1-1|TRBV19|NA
TGTGCCAGTCAATCGTTCCCCAACACTGAAGCTCTCTTT
CASQSFPNTEALF
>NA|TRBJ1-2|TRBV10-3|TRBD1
TGTGCCATCCTAGACAGGGAGATCCAGGCCGACTACACCTTC
CAILDREIQADYTF
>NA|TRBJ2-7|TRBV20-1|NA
TGCAGTGCTAGTCGGGCGGAGGGCCTCTACGAGCAGTACTTC
CSASRAEGLYEQYF
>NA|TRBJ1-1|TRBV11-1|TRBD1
TGTGCCAGCAGCTCTAGTGCCATTACAGGGGCCGGGAACACTGAAGCTTTCTTT
CASSSSAITGAGNTEAFF
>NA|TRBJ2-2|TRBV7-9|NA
TGTGCCAGCAGCCAATACAGAATGGGGGGCACCGGGGAGCTGTTTTTT
CASSQYRMGGTGELFF
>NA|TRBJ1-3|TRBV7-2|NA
TGTGCCAGCAGTTACTCGTACAACTCTGGAAACACCATATATTTT
CASSYSYNSGNTIYF
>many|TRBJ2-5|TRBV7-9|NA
TGTGCCAGCAGCTTAGATACGGGAGAGGCAGAGACCCAGTACTTC
CASSLDTGEAETQYF
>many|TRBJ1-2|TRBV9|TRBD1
TGTGCCAGCAGCGTCCCAATTGGGACAGGGGGCCGGGGCTACACCTTC
CASSVPIGTGGRGYTF
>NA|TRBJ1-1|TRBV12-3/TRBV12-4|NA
TGTGCCAGCAGTACTTTCCTTCACACTGAAGCTTTCTTT
CASSTFLHTEAFF
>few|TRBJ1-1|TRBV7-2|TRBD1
TGTGCCAGCAGCATCCGGGACAGGGTAATGAACACTGAAGCTTTCTTT
CASSIRDRVMNTEAFF
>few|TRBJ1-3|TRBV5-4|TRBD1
TGTGCCAGCAGCTTGGAACCGACAGGGGCTGGAAACACCATATATTTT
CASSLEPTGAGNTIYF
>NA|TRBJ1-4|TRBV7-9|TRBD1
TGTGCCAGCAGCGATACAGGGGGCGATGAAAAACTGTTTTTT
CASSDTGGDEKLFF
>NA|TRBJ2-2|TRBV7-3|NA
TGTGCCAGCAGCCCCCGAGGGGGATTGACCGGGGAGCTGTTTTTT
CASSPRGGLTGELFF